The present T cell receptor (beta chain) was sequenced within a study of T cell responses to AZD1222 COVID-19 vaccine (dated by TCRdb to about 2021). Study-level background: A total of around 240 trial participants underwent TCR sequencing, of whom about 200 received two doses of AZD1222 and about 25 received two doses of the MenACWY control vaccine. Trial participants were enrolled into age subgroups of 18-55, 56-69 and 70-plus years, which contained roughly 150, 30 and 60 TCR-sequenced participants, respectively. The study at large found these results: After two AZD1222 doses, both the breadth and the depth of spike-specific TCRs were significantly higher than at day 0 and than in MenACWY recipients. Because no day 14 peak-response samples were available, repertoires were characterized only after the peak T cell response. Participants were mostly white British and included more females than males, and it was suggested by the authors that clonal diversity may have been underestimated. In the small 56-69-year group, the increase in depth fell short of significance, most likely because of low power. Epitopes outside the regions mutated in the B.1.351 and B.1.1.7 variants were reportedly recognized by nearly half of the unique spike-specific TCRs. Vaccine-associated CD4 TCRs spanned the whole spike protein, with dominant responses in regions 160-218 and 743-854. Conclusions about previously exposed vaccinees were limited because only six AZD1222 recipients were SARS-CoV-2 seropositive at baseline.

CDR1 and CDR2, looked up from the germline V gene, are SNHLY and FYNNEI. V is reduced by 3 bases and J by 8 bases, leaving a spacing of 16 bases between them. Counted from cysteine to phenylalanine, this CDR3 has 15 amino acids. Only the CDR3 DNA is retained, 45 bases long and in frame from the first base. The CDR3 regions of human TCRbeta chains were analyzed by immunosequencing. The authors' analysis ran thus. TCRs in the repertoires were matched against a reference library of SARS-CoV-2-specific TCRs that had been generated with the MIRA antigen-specificity platform. Breadth meant the fraction of unique TCRs that were SARS-CoV-2-associated, whereas depth meant the fraction of total T cells that were SARS-CoV-2-associated. Using the MIRA data, each spike-specific TCR was assigned both to the spike region to which the TCR was reactive and to a CD4 or CD8 class. Log10-transformed breadth and depth values were compared by one-way ANOVA with Sidak's multiple comparisons tests. TCRdb provides this immuneACCESS table in a form limited to in-frame rearrangements. Some clones are lacking; in checked studies, under half of them reflect an unresolved V gene, and why the rest are absent is not known. Clone size and V and J calls were adopted from that table, with D and trimming inferred from the DNA. Recorded for this sample are about 99,000 clones; around nine tenths of them occurred a single time. The ten largest clones capture about 3.1% of the sample.

Explained via the paper, the time point label denotes: about 28 days (+/-7) after the second vaccine dose. Reading the label with the study, this specimen's treatment or condition is: meningococcal conjugate vaccine given as trial control. The vaccinee samples were drawn from two UK trials, COV001 and COV002, one of which was a single-blind randomized controlled phase 2/3 trial testing AZD1222 (ChAdOx1 nCoV-19) in healthy adults. For TCRbeta chain sequencing, PBMC samples were collected from trial participants at day 0 and at day 28 after the second dose. Concerning this clone itself: This clone's antigen is unknown. Qualities for individual bases were not recorded, and no much larger clone is one base off.

This sequence originates from an adult who received the MenACWY meningococcal vaccine as a control. The sequence is built from TRBV2 and TRBJ1-4; no D gene is confidently identified. The sample in question was peripheral blood, obtained 28 days after the second dose of the MenACWY control vaccine. The nucleotides read TGTGCCAGCAGTGAGGAGTGGGGAGGTGGAGAAAAACTGTTTTTT. This yields the protein CASSEEWGGGEKLFF.